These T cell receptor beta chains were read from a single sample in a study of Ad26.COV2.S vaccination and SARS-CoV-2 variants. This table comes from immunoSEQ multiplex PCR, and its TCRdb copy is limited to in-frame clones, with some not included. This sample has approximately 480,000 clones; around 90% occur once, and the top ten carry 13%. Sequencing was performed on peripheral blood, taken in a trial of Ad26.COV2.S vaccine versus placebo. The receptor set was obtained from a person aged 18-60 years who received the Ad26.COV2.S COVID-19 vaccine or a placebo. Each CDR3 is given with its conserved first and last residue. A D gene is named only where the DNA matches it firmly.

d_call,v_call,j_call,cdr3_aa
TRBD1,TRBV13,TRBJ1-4,CASSSLRDRGEKLFF
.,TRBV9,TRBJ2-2,CASSPSPDLGGFNGELFF
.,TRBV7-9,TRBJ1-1,CASSLPGTEAFF
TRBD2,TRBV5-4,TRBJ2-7,CASSLGLAGGIEQYF
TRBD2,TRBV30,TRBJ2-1,CAWARGSSYNEQFF
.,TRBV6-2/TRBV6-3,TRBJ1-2,CASSKDVGGTSGYTF
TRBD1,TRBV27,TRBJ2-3,CASSWDRGLSDTQYF
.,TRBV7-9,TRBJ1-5,CASSAGILGNQPQHF
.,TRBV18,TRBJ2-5,CASSPPVLQGETQYF
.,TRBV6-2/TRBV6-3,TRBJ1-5,CASSYRFGNQPQHF
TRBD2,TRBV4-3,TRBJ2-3,CASSQESGGRSTDTQYF
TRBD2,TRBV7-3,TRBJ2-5,CASSPVGGLETQYF
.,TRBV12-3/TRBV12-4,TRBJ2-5,CASGNGETQYF
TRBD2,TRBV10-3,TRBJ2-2,CATQTGTSGPNTGELFF
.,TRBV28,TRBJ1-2,CASSLSQGHYGYTF
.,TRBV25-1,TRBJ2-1,CASSGGKRWFF
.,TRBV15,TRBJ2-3,CATSSPNSAGAPRTTDTQYF
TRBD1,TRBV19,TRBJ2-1,CASSARTGDGYNEQFF
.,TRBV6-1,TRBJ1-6,CASSRRGTDSPLHF
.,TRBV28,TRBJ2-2,CASSHRQLNTGELFF